These 22 T cell receptor beta chains originate from one sample sequenced in a study of glioma-infiltrating T cells after dendritic cell vaccination. Generated by immunoSEQ multiplex PCR, the TCRdb table keeps only in-frame clones and is missing some. The table has 55,000 to 70,000 clones, approximately 78% seen once. The material was blood, obtained before dendritic cell vaccination. Receptor source: a human donor with glioblastoma.

CDR3 nucleotide sequence: TGTGCCAGCAGTTCCCCGGGACAGATACACTATGGCTACACCTTC. As protein: CASSSPGQIHYGYTF. The chain uses TRBV28 and TRBJ1-2; 7 bases map to TRBD1. Germline V gives CDR1 MDHEN, CDR2 SYDVKM. V lost 4 bases to trimming and J lost 3 bases; unmatched junction nucleotides: 8. The CDR3 covers 15 residues.

The rearrangement links TRBV28 to TRBJ1-2; possibly TRBD1 for D (5 bases). The CDR3 contains 13 residues. From germline, CDR1 is MDHEN and CDR2 SYDVKM. The ends were cut back, 3 bases at V and 2 bases at J, with 7 bases in the middle. CDR3 in DNA: TGTGCCAGCAGTTTCCACAGGAACTATGGCTACACCTTC. This codes for CASSFHRNYGYTF.

V is TRBV6-6 and J is TRBJ2-3; D ambiguous. CDR3 length: 11 amino acids. Germline CDR1 reads MNHNY; CDR2 reads SVGAGI (reference sequence). The ends were cut back, 3 bases at V and 5 bases at J, with 3 bases in the middle. CDR3 DNA sequence: TGTGCCAGCAGTTATAAAGATACGCAGTATTTT. Translation gives CASSYKDTQYF.

The chain recombines TRBV19 with TRBJ2-5, with 9 bases aligning to TRBD1. This CDR3 has 13 residues. CDR1 is LNHDA, CDR2 SQIVND, per germline (reference sequence). The trim removed 6 bases at V and 1 base at J, leaving 0 bases unmatched. Here the CDR3 DNA reads TGTGCCAGTAGGGACAGGGGCCAAGAGACCCAGTACTTC. It yields the protein CASRDRGQETQYF.

The V call is TRBV28, the J call TRBJ2-5; D is perhaps TRBD1 (5 bases). The CDR3 contains 16 residues. The V end lost 3 bases, the J end lost 1 base, and 15 bases lay between the germline ends. Germline V gene sequence: CDR1 MDHEN, CDR2 SYDVKM. Here the CDR3 DNA reads TGTGCCAGCAGTTTGAATTTTGCAGGGTCCCAAGAGACCCAGTACTTC. Residues: CASSLNFAGSQETQYF.

V gene TRBV5-4 combines with J gene TRBJ2-7, with a tentative D call TRBD1 (6 bases). Germline CDR1 and CDR2: SGHNT and YYREEE (reference sequence). V was pared by 4 bases and J by 2 bases, with 13 bases between. The CDR3 is 14 residues long. The CDR3 here is CASSHIGQPYEQYF. In nucleotides, the CDR3 is TGTGCCAGCAGCCACATCGGACAGCCCTACGAGCAGTACTTC.

This chain uses TRBV28 with TRBJ2-7, with 10 bases fitting TRBD2. Germline trimming cut 6 bases from V and 1 base from J; bases unmatched to any gene: 9. The CDR3 has 16 amino acids. Per germline, CDR1 MDHEN and CDR2 SYDVKM. CDR3 amino acids: CASRRSGGGSSYEQYF. CDR3 in DNA: TGTGCCAGCAGGAGAAGCGGGGGGGGGTCTTCCTACGAGCAGTACTTC.

This chain uses TRBV7-2 with TRBJ2-2; possibly TRBD2 for D (7 bases). In germline, CDR1 is SGHTA, CDR2 FQGNSA. Trimming stripped 4 bases from V and 1 base from J, with 13 bases between. This CDR3 has 16 amino acids. The CDR3 sequence: CASSYRGGRNTGELFF. The DNA for the CDR3 is TGTGCCAGCAGCTACCGCGGGGGCAGGAACACCGGGGAGCTGTTTTTT. The full variable domain, its missing parts supplied by reference TRBV7-2 and TRBJ2-2, is GAGVSQSPSNKVTEKGKDVELRCDPISGHTALYWYRQSLGQGLEFLIYFQGNSAPDKSGLPSDRFSAERTGGSVSTLTIQRTQQEDSAVYLCASSYRGGRNTGELFFGEGSRLTVL.

This chain connects TRBV5-1 to TRBJ2-6, with a tentative D call TRBD1 (6 bases). V gave up 5 bases and J gave up 0 bases, with 9 bases separating them. Looked up from germline, CDR1 is SGHRS and CDR2 is YFSETQ. The CDR3 runs 15 residues. CDR3 in amino acids: CASSQGGSGANVLTF. As DNA, the CDR3 is TGCGCCAGCAGTCAAGGGGGCTCTGGGGCCAACGTCCTGACTTTC.

The chain joins TRBV6-1 to TRBJ1-5; D remains unclear. The CDR3 is 15 residues long. Trimming cost V 2 bases and J 3 bases, with 11 bases left between them. CDR1 and CDR2 (germline): MNHNS, SASEGT. In DNA, the CDR3 is TGTGCCAGCAGTGAACTCGGTATCCCCAATCAGCCCCAGCATTTT. The encoded protein is CASSELGIPNQPQHF.

This clone has just one count. The chain uses TRBV4-1 and TRBJ2-5; 7 nucleotides line up with TRBD1. CDR1 MGHRA and CDR2 YSYEKL come from the germline V gene. This CDR3 is built from 15 residues. The ends lost 2 bases at V and 3 bases at J; junction bases unmatched: 6. The CDR3 nucleotides read TGCGCCAGCAGCCAAACCGGGACAGTAAAAGAGACCCAGTACTTC. Encoded protein: CASSQTGTVKETQYF.

This clone was seen a single time. The gene calls are TRBV6-5 and TRBJ2-3; TRBD2 matches 11 bases. This CDR3 contains 15 residues. The germline V gene encodes CDR1 MNHEY and CDR2 SVGAGI. Germline trimming cut 3 bases from V and 4 bases from J; bases unmatched to any gene: 3. CDR3 residues: CASSYSGGAADTQYF. In DNA, the CDR3 is TGTGCCAGCAGTTATAGCGGGGGGGCGGCAGATACGCAGTATTTT.

The chain couples TRBV2 to TRBJ1-4; unclear D gene. The V gene's germline CDR1 is SNHLY and CDR2 FYNNEI. The ends were cut back, 8 bases at V and 0 bases at J, with 13 bases in the middle. The CDR3 has 15 amino acids. The CDR3 here is CASRESRATNEKLFF. The CDR3 nucleotides are TGTGCCAGCCGGGAAAGTCGGGCAACTAATGAAAAACTGTTTTTT.

This clone came up a few times. The V call is TRBV29-1, the J call TRBJ2-1; D possibly corresponds to TRBD2 (7 bases). The CDR3 is 14 residues long. V lost 7 bases and J lost 4, with 17 bases in between. Germline V CDR1 and CDR2: SQVTM, ANQGSEA. CDR3 sequence: CSAHRRGGYNEQFF. CDR3 coding DNA: TGCAGCGCCCATAGAAGGGGGGGTTACAATGAGCAGTTCTTC.

J is TRBJ1-1 and V is TRBV6-1, with D possibly TRBD1 on 5 matching bases. CDR1 is MNHNS, CDR2 SASEGT, per germline. This CDR3 spans 14 amino acids. Trimming took 5 bases from V and 1 from J, leaving 11 bases between them. The CDR3 nucleotides are TGTGCCAGCAGTTTGTCGCAGGGGAACACTGAAGCTTTCTTT. Translated, it gives CASSLSQGNTEAFF.

The count of this clone is one. The chain carries TRBV4-1 and TRBJ2-7, with D possibly being TRBD2 (6 bases). V was cut by 1 base and J by 6 bases, with 10 bases left in between. CDR3 length: 13 amino acids. Germline V gives CDR1 MGHRA, CDR2 YSYEKL. CDR3: CASSQVEGGEQYF. The CDR3 DNA follows: TGCGCCAGCAGCCAAGTAGAGGGAGGCGAGCAGTACTTC.

The chain recombines TRBV2 with TRBJ2-7; 9 bases align to TRBD1. Germline V gene sequence: CDR1 SNHLY, CDR2 FYNNEI. J lost 4 bases, V lost 6 bases, and 10 bases had no gene match. The CDR3 loop spans 15 amino acids. The CDR3 DNA sequence: TGTGCCAGCAGGTCCGGGACAGGGAGTACATACGAGCAGTACTTC. It codes for CASRSGTGSTYEQYF.

V is TRBV28 and J is TRBJ2-3, with 7 nucleotides matching TRBD1. After removal of 4 bases from V and 4 bases from J, the junction contained 11 bases not matched to a gene. Germline CDR1 reads MDHEN; CDR2 reads SYDVKM. CDR3 length: 16 amino acids. CDR3 in amino acids: CASSYYRQGHPDTQYF. For the CDR3, the DNA is TGTGCCAGCAGTTATTATCGACAGGGCCATCCAGATACGCAGTATTTT.

The chain carries TRBV5-4 and TRBJ1-4; tentative D call: TRBD1 (6 bases). CDR1 and CDR2 from the germline V gene are SGHNT and YYREEE (reference sequence). The length of the CDR3 is 13 residues. The V end was cut by 4 bases, the J end by 6 bases, with 10 bases between. The CDR3 sequence is CASSRDTDEKLFF. CDR3 nucleotides: TGTGCCAGCAGCCGGGACACAGATGAAAAACTGTTTTTT.

The gene calls are TRBV2 and TRBJ1-5, with a tentative D call TRBD1 (5 bases). Germline CDR1 and CDR2: SNHLY and FYNNEI. V lost 7 bases and J lost 3, with 10 bases in between. CDR3 length: 13 residues. Here the CDR3 reads CASKGHANQPQHF. DNA of the CDR3: TGTGCCAGCAAAGGACACGCCAATCAGCCCCAGCATTTT.

V is TRBV7-9 and J is TRBJ2-3; 7 nucleotides agree with TRBD1. The CDR3 consists of 14 residues. CDR1 is SEHNR, CDR2 FQNEAQ, per germline (reference sequence). Trimming removed 2 bases from V and 13 bases from J; junction bases left unmatched: 12. This CDR3 is CASSLSDRATGKYF. Written as DNA, the CDR3 is TGTGCCAGCAGCTTATCAGACAGGGCCACTGGCAAGTATTTT.

V usage is TRBV18 and J usage is TRBJ2-7; D not resolved. This CDR3 spans 15 amino acids. Trimming removed 6 bases at V and 5 bases at J, with 20 bases between. The germline gives CDR1 KGHSH, CDR2 LQKENI. The CDR3 DNA reads as TGTGCCAGCTCCCCCTCCGGGTCCGATCGGGACGAGCAGTACTTC. Translating gives CASSPSGSDRDEQYF.